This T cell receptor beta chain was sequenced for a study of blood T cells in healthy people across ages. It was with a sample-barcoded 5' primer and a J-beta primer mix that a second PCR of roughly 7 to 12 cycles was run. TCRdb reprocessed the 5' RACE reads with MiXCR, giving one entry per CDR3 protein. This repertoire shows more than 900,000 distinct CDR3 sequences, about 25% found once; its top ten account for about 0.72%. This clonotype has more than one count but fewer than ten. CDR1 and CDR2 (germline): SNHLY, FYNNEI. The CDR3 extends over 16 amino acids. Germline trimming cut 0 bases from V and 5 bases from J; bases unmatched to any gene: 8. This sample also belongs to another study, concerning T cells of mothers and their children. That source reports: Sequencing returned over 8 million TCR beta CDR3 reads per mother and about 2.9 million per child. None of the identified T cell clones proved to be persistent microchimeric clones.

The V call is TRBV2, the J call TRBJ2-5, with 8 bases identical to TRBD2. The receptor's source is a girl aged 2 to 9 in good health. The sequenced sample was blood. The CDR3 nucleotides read TGTGCCAGCAGTGAAGCGACGCGGGGGGTCGGTGAGACCCAGTACTTC. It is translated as CASSEATRGVGETQYF.